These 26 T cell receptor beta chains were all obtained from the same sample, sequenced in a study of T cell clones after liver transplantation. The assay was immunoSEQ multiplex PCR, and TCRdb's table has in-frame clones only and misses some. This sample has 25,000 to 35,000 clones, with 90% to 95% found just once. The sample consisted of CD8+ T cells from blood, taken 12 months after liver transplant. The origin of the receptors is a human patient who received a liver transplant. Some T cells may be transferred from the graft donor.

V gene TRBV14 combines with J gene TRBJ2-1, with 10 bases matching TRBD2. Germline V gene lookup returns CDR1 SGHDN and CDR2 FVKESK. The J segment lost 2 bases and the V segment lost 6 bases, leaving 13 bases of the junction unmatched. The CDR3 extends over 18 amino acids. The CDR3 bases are TGTGCCAGCAGACCCTACCTCAAAGCGGGAGGGGCCTACAATGAGCAGTTCTTC. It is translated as CASRPYLKAGGAYNEQFF.

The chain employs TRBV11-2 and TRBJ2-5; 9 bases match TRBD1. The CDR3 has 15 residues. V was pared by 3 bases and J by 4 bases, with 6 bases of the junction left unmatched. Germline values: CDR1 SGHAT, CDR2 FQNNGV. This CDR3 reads CASSLHRGPVETQYF. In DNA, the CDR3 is TGTGCCAGCAGCTTGCACAGGGGGCCGGTAGAGACCCAGTACTTC. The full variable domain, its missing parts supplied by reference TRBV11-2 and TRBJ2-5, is EAGVAQSPRYKIIEKRQSVAFWCNPISGHATLYWYQQILGQGPKLLIQFQNNGVVDDSQLPKDRFSAERLKGVDSTLKIQPAKLEDSAVYLCASSLHRGPVETQYFGPGTRLLVL.

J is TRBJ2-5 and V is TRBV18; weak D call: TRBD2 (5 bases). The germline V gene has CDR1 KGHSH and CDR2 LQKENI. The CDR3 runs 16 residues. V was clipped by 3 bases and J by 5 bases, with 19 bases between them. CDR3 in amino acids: CASSPRERSLSETQYF. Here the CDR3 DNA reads TGTGCCAGCTCACCTAGAGAGCGGAGTTTGTCCGAGACCCAGTACTTC.

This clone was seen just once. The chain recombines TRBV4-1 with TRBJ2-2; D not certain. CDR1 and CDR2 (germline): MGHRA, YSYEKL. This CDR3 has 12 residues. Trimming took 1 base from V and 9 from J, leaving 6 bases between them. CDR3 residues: CASSQGGRELFF. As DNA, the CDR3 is TGCGCCAGCAGCCAAGGAGGACGGGAGCTGTTTTTT.

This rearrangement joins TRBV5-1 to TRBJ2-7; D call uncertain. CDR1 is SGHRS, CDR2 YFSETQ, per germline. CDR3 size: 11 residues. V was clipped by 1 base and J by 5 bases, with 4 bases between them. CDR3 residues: CASSLRDEQYF. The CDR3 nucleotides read TGCGCCAGCAGCTTGCGGGACGAGCAGTACTTC.

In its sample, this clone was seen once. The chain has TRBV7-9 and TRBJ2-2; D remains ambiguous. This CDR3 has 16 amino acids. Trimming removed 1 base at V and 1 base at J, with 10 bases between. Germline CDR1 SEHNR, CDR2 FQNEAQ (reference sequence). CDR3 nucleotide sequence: TGTGCCAGCAGCTTAGGAGGTAGTCAGAACACCGGGGAGCTGTTTTTT. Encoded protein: CASSLGGSQNTGELFF.

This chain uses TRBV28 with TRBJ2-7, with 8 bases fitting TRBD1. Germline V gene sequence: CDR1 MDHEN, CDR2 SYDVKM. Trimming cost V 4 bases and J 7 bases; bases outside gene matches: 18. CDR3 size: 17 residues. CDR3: CASSSPKLLQGAGEQYF. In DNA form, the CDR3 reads TGTGCCAGCAGTTCCCCAAAACTTCTTCAGGGGGCGGGGGAGCAGTACTTC.

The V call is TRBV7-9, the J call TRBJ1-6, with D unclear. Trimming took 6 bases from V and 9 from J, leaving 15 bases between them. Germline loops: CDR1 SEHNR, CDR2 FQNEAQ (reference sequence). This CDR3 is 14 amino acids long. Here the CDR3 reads CASRPDWAISPLHF. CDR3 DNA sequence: TGTGCCAGCAGGCCTGACTGGGCGATTTCACCCCTCCACTTT. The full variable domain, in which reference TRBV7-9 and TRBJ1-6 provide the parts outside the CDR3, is DTGVSQNPRHKITKRGQNVTFRCDPISEHNRLYWYRQTLGQGPEFLTYFQNEAQLEKSRLLSDRFSAERPKGSFSTLEIQRTEQGDSAMYLCASRPDWAISPLHFGNGTRLTVT.

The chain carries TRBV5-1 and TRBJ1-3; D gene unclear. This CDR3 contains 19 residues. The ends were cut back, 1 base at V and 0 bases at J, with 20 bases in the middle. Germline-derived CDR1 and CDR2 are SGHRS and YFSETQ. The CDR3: CASSLTGSPYISSGNTIYF. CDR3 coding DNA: TGCGCCAGCAGCTTGACGGGGTCCCCCTACATAAGCTCTGGAAACACCATATATTTT.

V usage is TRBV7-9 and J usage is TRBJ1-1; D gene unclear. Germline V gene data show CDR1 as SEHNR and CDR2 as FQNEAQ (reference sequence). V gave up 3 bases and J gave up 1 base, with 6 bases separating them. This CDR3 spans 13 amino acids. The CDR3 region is CASSFPGNTEAFF. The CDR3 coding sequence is TGTGCCAGCAGCTTCCCAGGGAACACTGAAGCTTTCTTT.

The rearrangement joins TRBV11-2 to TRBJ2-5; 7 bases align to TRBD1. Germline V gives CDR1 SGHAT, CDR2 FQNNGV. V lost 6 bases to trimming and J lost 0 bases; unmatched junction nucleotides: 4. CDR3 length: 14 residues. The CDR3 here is CASRGRGYQETQYF. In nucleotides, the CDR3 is TGTGCCAGCAGGGGCAGGGGGTACCAAGAGACCCAGTACTTC.

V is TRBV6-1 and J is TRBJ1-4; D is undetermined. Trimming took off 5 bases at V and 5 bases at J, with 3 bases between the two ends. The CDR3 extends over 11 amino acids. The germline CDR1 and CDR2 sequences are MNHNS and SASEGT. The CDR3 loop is CASSRNEKLFF. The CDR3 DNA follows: TGTGCCAGCAGTAGGAATGAAAAACTGTTTTTT.

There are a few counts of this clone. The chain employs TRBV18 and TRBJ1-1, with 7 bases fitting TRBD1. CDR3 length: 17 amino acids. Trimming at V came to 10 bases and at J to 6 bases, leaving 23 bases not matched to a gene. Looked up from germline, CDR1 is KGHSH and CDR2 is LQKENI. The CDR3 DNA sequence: TGTGCCACCTTCACTACCGAGGGGGACAGACGTAATGCTGAAGCTTTCTTT. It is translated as CATFTTEGDRRNAEAFF.

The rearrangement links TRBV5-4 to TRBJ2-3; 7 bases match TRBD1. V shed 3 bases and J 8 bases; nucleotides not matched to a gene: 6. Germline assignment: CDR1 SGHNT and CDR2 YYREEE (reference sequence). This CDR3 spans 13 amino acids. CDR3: CASSSDRAITQYF. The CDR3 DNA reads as TGTGCCAGCAGCTCCGACAGGGCCATTACGCAGTATTTT.

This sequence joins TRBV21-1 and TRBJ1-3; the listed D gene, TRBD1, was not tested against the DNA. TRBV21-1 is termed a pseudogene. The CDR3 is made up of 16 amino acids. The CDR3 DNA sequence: TGTGCCAGCAGCAATAGTACAGGGGGGTCTGGAAACACCATATATTTT. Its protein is CASSNSTGGSGNTIYF.

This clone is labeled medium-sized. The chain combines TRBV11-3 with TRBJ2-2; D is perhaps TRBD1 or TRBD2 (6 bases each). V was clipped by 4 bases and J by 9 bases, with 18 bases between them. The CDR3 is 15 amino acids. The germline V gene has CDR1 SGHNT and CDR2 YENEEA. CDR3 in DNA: TGTGCCAGCAGCTCCAGACAGGAGGGAAACCGGGAGCTGTTTTTT. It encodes CASSSRQEGNRELFF. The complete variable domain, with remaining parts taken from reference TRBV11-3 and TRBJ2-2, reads EAGVVQSPRYKIIEKKQPVAFWCNPISGHNTLYWYLQNLGQGPELLIRYENEEAVDDSQLPKDRFSAERLKGVDSTLKIQPAELGDSAVYLCASSSRQEGNRELFFGEGSRLTVL.

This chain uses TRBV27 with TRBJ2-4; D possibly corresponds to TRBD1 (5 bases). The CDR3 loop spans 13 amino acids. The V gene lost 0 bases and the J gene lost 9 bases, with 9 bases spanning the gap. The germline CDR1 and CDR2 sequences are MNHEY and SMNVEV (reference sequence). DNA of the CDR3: TGTGCCAGCAGTTTATCCCAAGACAGCATTCAGTACTTC. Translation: CASSLSQDSIQYF.

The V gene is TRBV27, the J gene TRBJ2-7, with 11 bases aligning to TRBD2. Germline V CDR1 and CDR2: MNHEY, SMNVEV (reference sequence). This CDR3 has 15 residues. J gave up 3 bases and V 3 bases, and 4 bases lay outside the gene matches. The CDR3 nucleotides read TGTGCCAGCAGTTTTAATCTAGCGGGAGGCTACGAGCAGTACTTC. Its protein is CASSFNLAGGYEQYF.

The CDR3 coding sequence is TGTGCCAGCAGCTACTTAACTAGCGGACTCACAGATACGCAGTATTTT. Translating gives CASSYLTSGLTDTQYF. V is TRBV28 and J is TRBJ2-3; 8 nucleotides align to TRBD2. The CDR3 covers 16 residues. J was trimmed by 2 bases and V by 6 bases; bases with no gene match: 10. Germline-derived CDR1 and CDR2 are MDHEN and SYDVKM. Full variable domain (missing parts from reference TRBV28 and TRBJ2-3): DVKVTQSSRYLVKRTGEKVFLECVQDMDHENMFWYRQDPGLGLRLIYFSYDVKMKEKGDIPEGYSVSREKKERFSLILESASTNQTSMYLCASSYLTSGLTDTQYFGPGTRLTVL.

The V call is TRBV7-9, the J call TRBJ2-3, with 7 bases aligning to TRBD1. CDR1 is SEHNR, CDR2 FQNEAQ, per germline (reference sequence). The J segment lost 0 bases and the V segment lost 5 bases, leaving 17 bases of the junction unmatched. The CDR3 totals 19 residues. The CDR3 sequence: CASSPRVGTEITSTDTQYF. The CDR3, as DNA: TGTGCCAGCAGCCCACGAGTAGGGACAGAGATTACTAGCACAGATACGCAGTATTTT.

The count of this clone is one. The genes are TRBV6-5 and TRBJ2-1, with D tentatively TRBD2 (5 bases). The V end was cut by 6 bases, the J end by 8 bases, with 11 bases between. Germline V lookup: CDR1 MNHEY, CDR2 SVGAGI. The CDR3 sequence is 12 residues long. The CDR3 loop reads CASSPEGHEQFF. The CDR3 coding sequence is TGTGCCAGCAGCCCTGAGGGCCATGAGCAGTTCTTC.

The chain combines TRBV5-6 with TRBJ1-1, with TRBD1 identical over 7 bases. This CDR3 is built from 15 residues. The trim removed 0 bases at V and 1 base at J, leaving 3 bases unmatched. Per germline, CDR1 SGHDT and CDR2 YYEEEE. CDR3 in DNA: TGTGCCAGCAGCTTGGGCCACAGGGGGAACACTGAAGCTTTCTTT. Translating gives CASSLGHRGNTEAFF.

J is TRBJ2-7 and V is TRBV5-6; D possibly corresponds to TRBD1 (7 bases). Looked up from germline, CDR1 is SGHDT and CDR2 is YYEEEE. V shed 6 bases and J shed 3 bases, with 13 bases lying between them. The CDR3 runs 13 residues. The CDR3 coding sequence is TGTGCCAGCACGGGCAGGGGGGTCTACGAGCAGTACTTC. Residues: CASTGRGVYEQYF.

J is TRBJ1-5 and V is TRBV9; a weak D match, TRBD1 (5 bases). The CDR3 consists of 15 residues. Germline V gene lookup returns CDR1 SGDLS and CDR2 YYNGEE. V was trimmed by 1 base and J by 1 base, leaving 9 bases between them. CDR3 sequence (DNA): TGTGCCAGCAGCGTATCCGGGGCAAGCAATCAGCCCCAGCATTTT. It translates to CASSVSGASNQPQHF.

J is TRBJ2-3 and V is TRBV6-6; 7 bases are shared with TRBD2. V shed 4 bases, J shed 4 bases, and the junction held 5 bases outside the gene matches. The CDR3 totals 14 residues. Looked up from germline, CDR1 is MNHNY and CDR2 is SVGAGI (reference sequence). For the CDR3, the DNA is TGTGCCAGCAGTTTATCGGGGAGGGCAGATACGCAGTATTTT. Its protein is CASSLSGRADTQYF.

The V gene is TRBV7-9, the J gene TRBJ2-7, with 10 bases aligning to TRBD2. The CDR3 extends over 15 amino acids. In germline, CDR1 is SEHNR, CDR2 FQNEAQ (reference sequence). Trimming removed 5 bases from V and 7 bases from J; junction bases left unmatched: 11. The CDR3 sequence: CASSPKGLAFREQYF. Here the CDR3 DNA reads TGTGCCAGCAGCCCAAAGGGACTAGCGTTTCGGGAGCAGTACTTC.